The next 9 T cell receptor beta chains were all read from a single sample in a study of T cell responses to AZD1222 COVID-19 vaccine. Sequencing was performed with immunoSEQ multiplex PCR; in TCRdb, only in-frame clones are kept and a portion is missing. The table has tens of thousands of clones, over 75% seen once; the top ten hold approximately 22%. This specimen was peripheral blood, taken on day 0 of AZD1222 vaccination. The receptors were gathered from an adult in good health.

The chain is built from TRBV19 and TRBJ2-6; no definite D call. The length of the CDR3 is 14 residues. The V gene's germline CDR1 is LNHDA and CDR2 SQIVND (reference sequence). Trimming shortened V by 4 bases and J by 4 bases, and 8 bases separated the two germline ends. Written as DNA, the CDR3 is TGTGCCAGTAGTACCCCAGTAGGGGCCAACGTCCTGACTTTC. It is translated as CASSTPVGANVLTF.

This clone was counted between two and nine times. The chain has TRBV19 and TRBJ1-1; D is possibly TRBD1 (6 bases). The CDR3 length is 16 residues. V shed 8 bases and J shed 2 bases, with 21 bases lying between them. The germline V gene has CDR1 LNHDA and CDR2 SQIVND (reference sequence). This CDR3 reads CASASKRGTANTEAFF. In DNA form, the CDR3 reads TGTGCCAGTGCCTCCAAAAGGGGGACGGCAAACACTGAAGCTTTCTTT.

V usage is TRBV6-1 and J usage is TRBJ1-3, with 7 positions matching TRBD1. There are 16 residues in the CDR3. Germline CDR1 is MNHNS and CDR2 is SASEGT. V trimming: 4 bases; J trimming: 0 bases; junction bases outside the gene matches: 6. This chain's CDR3 is CASSALQGGSGNTIYF. The CDR3 nucleotides read TGTGCCAGCAGTGCCCTTCAGGGGGGCTCTGGAAACACCATATATTTT.

This chain joins TRBV18 and TRBJ2-3; weak D call: TRBD2 (5 bases). This CDR3 is built from 15 residues. Deletions cut 6 bases from V and 2 bases from J, with 15 bases between. Germline CDR1 is KGHSH and CDR2 is LQKENI. CDR3 amino acids: CASSPEGLITDTQYF. The CDR3 DNA is TGTGCCAGCTCGCCTGAGGGCCTCATCACAGATACGCAGTATTTT.

The rearrangement uses TRBV25-1 and TRBJ1-4, with 9 positions matching TRBD1. CDR3 size: 14 residues. Germline assignment: CDR1 MGHDK and CDR2 SYGVNS. After removal of 6 bases from V and 5 bases from J, the junction contained 4 bases not matched to a gene. In DNA, the CDR3 is TGTGCCAGCAGAGAGACAGGGGGGAATGAAAAACTGTTTTTT. Its protein is CASRETGGNEKLFF.

The J gene is TRBJ1-1, the V gene TRBV21-1; the D segment call TRBD1 is taken from the table without a DNA check. TRBV21-1 is a known pseudogene. The CDR3 has 12 residues. CDR3 DNA: TGTGCCAGCAGCGCCCGGACAGGGGGTTCTTTCTTT. Its translation is CASSARTGGSFF.

The chain employs TRBV28 and TRBJ1-6; 10 bases agree with TRBD1. There are 14 residues in the CDR3. Germline V gene data show CDR1 as MDHEN and CDR2 as SYDVKM. Trimming took 2 bases from V and 15 from J; bases not matched to a gene: 7. CDR3 bases: TGTGCCAGCAGTTTACAGACAGGGGGCTATCTCCTCCACTTT. Translation gives CASSLQTGGYLLHF.

The chain links TRBV5-1 to TRBJ2-3, with 7 bases fitting TRBD2. The CDR3 has 14 residues. The trim removed 4 bases at V and 1 base at J, leaving 3 bases unmatched. From germline, CDR1 is SGHRS and CDR2 YFSETQ. The CDR3 DNA is TGCGCCAGCAGCCTGAGCGGGGGCACAGATACGCAGTATTTT. It specifies CASSLSGGTDTQYF. Supplemented by reference TRBV5-1 and TRBJ2-3, the full variable domain reads KAGVTQTPRYLIKTRGQQVTLSCSPISGHRSVSWYQQTPGQGLQFLFEYFSETQRNKGNFPGRFSGRQFSNSRSEMNVSTLELGDSALYLCASSLSGGTDTQYFGPGTRLTVL.

CDR3 DNA: TGTGCCTGGAGGTCGTTTGGGGCCGGGGAGCTGTTTTTT. Translation: CAWRSFGAGELFF. This chain connects TRBV30 to TRBJ2-2; D uncertain. CDR3 length equals 13 residues. The germline V gene has CDR1 GTSNPN and CDR2 SVGIG (reference sequence). The germline V and J ends were trimmed by 3 bases and 6 bases, with 11 bases remaining between them.